Sequencing of this TCR beta chain was carried out in a study of blood T cell repertoires in COVID-19. Study-wide background: Material from acute and convalescent COVID-19 was sourced from the United States, Italy and Spain. T cells, B-cell-depleted T cells, or PBMCs supplied cDNA or gDNA.

Authors' analysis steps: Amplified reference gene primers provided the basis for estimating nucleated cell counts. The table came from immunoSEQ multiplex PCR; TCRdb's copy has only in-frame clones and leaves some out. That table gives V, J and clone size, and the DNA gave D and trimming. This table has roughly 250,000 clones, approximately 90% appearing once. The CDR3 covers 15 residues. Germline-derived CDR1 and CDR2 are MGHRA and YSYEKL. Germline trimming cut 4 bases from V and 1 base from J; bases unmatched to any gene: 6. This TCR was recovered from a woman between 40 and 50 years old who had recovered from COVID-19. The V gene is TRBV4-1, the J gene TRBJ2-5; 7 bases fit TRBD1. The sequenced sample was peripheral blood. The CDR3 sequence: CASSRIDRAQETQYF. Written as DNA, the CDR3 is TGCGCCAGCAGCCGCATTGACAGGGCCCAAGAGACCCAGTACTTC.